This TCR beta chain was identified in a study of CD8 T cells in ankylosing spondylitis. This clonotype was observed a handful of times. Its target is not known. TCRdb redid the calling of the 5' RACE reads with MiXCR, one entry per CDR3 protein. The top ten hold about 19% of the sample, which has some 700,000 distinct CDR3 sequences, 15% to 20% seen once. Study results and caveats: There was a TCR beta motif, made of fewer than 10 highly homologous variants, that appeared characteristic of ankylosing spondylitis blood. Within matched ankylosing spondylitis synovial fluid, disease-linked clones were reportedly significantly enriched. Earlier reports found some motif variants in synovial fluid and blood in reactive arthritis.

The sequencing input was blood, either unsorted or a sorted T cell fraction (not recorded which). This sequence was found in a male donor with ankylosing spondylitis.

CDR3 DNA sequence: TGTGCCAGCAGCCCCCGCTCGGAGAACACTGAAGCTTTCTTT. This encodes CASSPRSENTEAFF. The V gene is TRBV7-9, the J gene TRBJ1-1; D not certain. The V end lost 5 bases, the J end lost 1 base, and 11 bases lay between the germline ends. Germline values: CDR1 SEHNR, CDR2 FQNEAQ (reference sequence). This CDR3 comprises 14 residues.